These 29 T cell receptor beta chains were sequenced from one sample in a study of blood T cell repertoires in COVID-19. Sequencing was performed with immunoSEQ multiplex PCR; in TCRdb, only in-frame clones are kept and a portion is missing. This table has roughly 200,000 clones, roughly 90% appearing once. What was sequenced was PBMCs or T cells enriched from blood (not recorded which). All receptors come from a woman in her forties or fifties in a cohort exposed to, infected with or recovered from COVID-19 (not recorded which).

The chain uses TRBV3-1 (or the pseudogene TRBV3-2) and TRBJ2-1; 10 bases are shared with TRBD2. The CDR3 is 16 residues long. Germline V gene data show CDR1 as LGHDT and CDR2 as YNNKEL (reference sequence). V trimming: 6 bases; J trimming: 4 bases; junction bases outside the gene matches: 9. Written as DNA, the CDR3 is TGTGCCAGCAGTCCCGTCACTAGCGGGGAATACAATGAGCAGTTCTTC. It yields the protein CASSPVTSGEYNEQFF.

The chain has TRBV4-3 and TRBJ1-2; 8 bases line up with TRBD1. CDR1 and CDR2 (germline): LGHNA, YSLEER. CDR3 size: 12 residues. The V gene end was trimmed by 6 bases and the J gene end by 8 bases; junction bases not matched to a gene: 5. CDR3 amino acids: CASRPDRGGYTF. CDR3 DNA sequence: TGCGCCAGCAGGCCCGACAGGGGCGGCTACACCTTC.

The J gene is TRBJ2-3, the V gene TRBV27; 11 nucleotides match TRBD2. The germline V gene encodes CDR1 MNHEY and CDR2 SMNVEV (reference sequence). This CDR3 has 17 amino acids. V was clipped by 7 bases and J by 0 bases; unmatched bases: 9. The CDR3 region has the DNA TGTGCCAGCACCAAGCTAGCGGGGGGCCTCAGCACAGATACGCAGTATTTT. This codes for CASTKLAGGLSTDTQYF.

The rearrangement links TRBV18 to TRBJ1-4; 7 nucleotides align to TRBD1. This CDR3 is 14 amino acids long. Germline CDR1 reads KGHSH; CDR2 reads LQKENI. J gave up 6 bases and V 4 bases, and 5 bases lay outside the gene matches. This CDR3 reads CASSRGQAYEKLFF. CDR3 DNA sequence: TGTGCCAGCTCACGCGGACAGGCTTATGAAAAACTGTTTTTT.

This clone was counted a few times. The V gene is TRBV7-8, the J gene TRBJ1-3; no reliable D call. The CDR3 covers 16 residues. Trimming shortened V by 1 base and J by 2 bases, and 12 bases separated the two germline ends. Germline V gene sequence: CDR1 SGHVS, CDR2 FQNEAQ. CDR3: CASSLGSAGTGNTIYF. The CDR3 bases are TGTGCCAGCAGCTTAGGATCCGCGGGGACTGGAAACACCATATATTTT.

The rearrangement joins TRBV2 to TRBJ2-3; TRBD2 is a possible D gene (5 bases). The CDR3 loop spans 14 amino acids. V lost 1 base to trimming and J lost 3 bases, with 8 bases between them. CDR1 is SNHLY and CDR2 is FYNNEI in the germline V gene. The CDR3 DNA follows: TGTGCCAGCAGTGAAGTACTAGATACAGATACGCAGTATTTT. It yields the protein CASSEVLDTDTQYF.

The chain employs TRBV5-4 and TRBJ1-2, with a weak D call TRBD1 (5 bases). V lost 0 bases and J lost 7, with 13 bases in between. This CDR3 is 14 amino acids long. Per germline, CDR1 SGHNT and CDR2 YYREEE (reference sequence). CDR3 loop: CASSLGQGASGYTF. CDR3 DNA: TGTGCCAGCAGCTTGGGGCAGGGTGCTTCTGGCTACACCTTC.

This sequence joins TRBV5-5 and TRBJ1-3; 9 bases align to TRBD1. V lost 4 bases to trimming and J lost 0 bases; unmatched junction nucleotides: 8. CDR3 length: 17 residues. Germline lookup yields CDR1 SGHKS and CDR2 YYEKEE (reference sequence). CDR3 protein: CASSLTGQGDSGNTIYF. CDR3 bases: TGTGCCAGCAGCCTTACGGGACAGGGCGACTCTGGAAACACCATATATTTT.

The chain couples TRBV18 to TRBJ1-3; D unclear. Trimming left V 6 bases short and J 6 bases short, with 12 bases between. The CDR3 consists of 13 residues. Germline lookup yields CDR1 KGHSH and CDR2 LQKENI. The CDR3 coding sequence is TGTGCCAGCTCCAGGCCGTCGTCAAACACCATATATTTT. It is translated as CASSRPSSNTIYF.

The V and J genes are TRBV7-3 and TRBJ1-2; 8 nucleotides agree with TRBD1. The CDR3 length is 20 residues. Germline lookup yields CDR1 SGHTA and CDR2 FQGTGA. V trimming: 0 bases; J trimming: 1 base; junction bases outside the gene matches: 16. CDR3 bases: TGTGCCAGCAGCTTAACGCCCGTACGGGACAGGAGAACCCGTAACTATGGCTACACCTTC. It is translated as CASSLTPVRDRRTRNYGYTF.

The chain is built from TRBV30 and TRBJ2-7, with D perhaps TRBD1 (6 bases). CDR3 length: 13 amino acids. Germline CDR1 GTSNPN, CDR2 SVGIG (reference sequence). Deletions cut 6 bases from V and 2 bases from J, with 14 bases between. The CDR3 DNA reads TGTGCCTGCCGCCGGGACATCCCCTACGAGCAGTACTTC. Translated, it gives CACRRDIPYEQYF.

This chain uses TRBV14 with TRBJ1-4; TRBD1 matches 8 bases. J lost 7 bases, V lost 4 bases, and 5 bases had no gene match. Germline V gene data show CDR1 as SGHDN and CDR2 as FVKESK. This CDR3 spans 14 amino acids. CDR3 in DNA: TGTGCCAGCAGCCCTCGACAGGGGTCTGAAAAACTGTTTTTT. Protein sequence: CASSPRQGSEKLFF.

The gene calls are TRBV11-2 and TRBJ1-1; D is perhaps TRBD1 (6 bases). CDR1 is SGHAT, CDR2 FQNNGV, per germline. The CDR3 runs to 15 residues. Trimming cost V 1 base and J 2 bases, with 11 bases left between them. CDR3 DNA sequence: TGTGCCAGCAGCTTAGGTCGACAGGTTAACACTGAAGCTTTCTTT. This encodes CASSLGRQVNTEAFF.

The rearrangement links TRBV18 to TRBJ2-3; 15 nucleotides match TRBD2. Germline CDR1 KGHSH, CDR2 LQKENI. V dropped 3 bases and J dropped 4; count of bases not matched to a gene: 5. The CDR3 is made up of 17 amino acids. CDR3 coding DNA: TGTGCCAGCTCACCGCGGACTAGCGGGGGGGCCTCAGATACGCAGTATTTT. Its protein is CASSPRTSGGASDTQYF.

This chain links TRBV20-1 with TRBJ1-2; possibly TRBD1 for D (5 bases). V lost 7 bases, J lost 8 bases, and 14 bases lay in between. Germline V gene lookup returns CDR1 DFQATT and CDR2 SNEGSKA (reference sequence). The CDR3 has 11 residues. For the CDR3, the DNA is TGCAGTGTCTCCAGGGTTTACGGCTACACCTTC. This encodes CSVSRVYGYTF.

V gene TRBV28 combines with J gene TRBJ1-5; tentatively, D is TRBD1 (6 bases). V lost 4 bases and J 0 bases, leaving 10 bases between the germline ends. CDR3 length: 15 residues. Germline CDR1 is MDHEN and CDR2 is SYDVKM. CDR3 in DNA: TGTGCCAGCAGTTCTAGGGGGAATAGCAATCAGCCCCAGCATTTT. It specifies CASSSRGNSNQPQHF.

J is TRBJ1-5 and V is TRBV29-1; D gene uncertain. Per germline, CDR1 SQVTM and CDR2 ANQGSEA. The CDR3 is 13 amino acids. Trimming removed 4 bases at V and 3 bases at J, with 10 bases between. The CDR3 loop reads CSVVTGTNQPQHF. The CDR3, as DNA: TGCAGCGTTGTAACTGGTACCAATCAGCCCCAGCATTTT.

The chain couples TRBV5-4 to TRBJ2-3, with D possibly matching TRBD2 (7 bases). The CDR3 has 16 residues. Germline CDR1 reads SGHNT; CDR2 reads YYREEE (reference sequence). Trimming cost V 2 bases and J 0 bases, with 13 bases left between them. In DNA form, the CDR3 reads TGTGCCAGCAGCTTATCCGCGGGGGCTAGCACAGATACGCAGTATTTT. It yields the protein CASSLSAGASTDTQYF.

Of note for this clone: The same CDR3 also results from other DNA sequences found in this sample. The chain carries TRBV2 and TRBJ1-1, with D unclear. Germline CDR1 and CDR2: SNHLY and FYNNEI. Trimming took 7 bases from V and 0 from J, leaving 6 bases between them. The CDR3 loop spans 12 amino acids. CDR3 DNA: TGTGCCAGCACCGGTTTGAACACTGAAGCTTTCTTT. Residues: CASTGLNTEAFF.

J is TRBJ1-6 and V is TRBV6-2 or TRBV6-3; 10 nucleotides agree with TRBD1. Losses at the gene ends were 2 bases for V and 9 bases for J; bases not matched to a gene: 10. The CDR3 length is 17 residues. CDR1 MNHEY and CDR2 SVGEGT come from the germline V gene. The CDR3 coding sequence is TGTGCCAGCAGTTACCACGGACAGGGGGTTCTAAGTTCACCCCTCCACTTT. Amino acids: CASSYHGQGVLSSPLHF.

CDR3 sequence: CASIRLAGDTGELFF. CDR3 bases: TGTGCCAGCATCCGACTAGCGGGGGACACCGGGGAGCTGTTTTTT. The chain recombines TRBV6-5 with TRBJ2-2, with 12 bases fitting TRBD2. This CDR3 is built from 15 residues. In germline, CDR1 is MNHEY, CDR2 SVGAGI. The V and J ends lost 7 bases and 3 bases, in that order; junction bases with no gene match: 3.

V and J are TRBV7-6 and TRBJ1-2, with D unresolved. This CDR3 spans 15 amino acids. Per germline, CDR1 SGHVS and CDR2 FNYEAQ. The V and J ends lost 2 bases and 4 bases respectively, with 14 bases between them. The CDR3 sequence: CASSLIGSEGYGYTF. The CDR3 nucleotides read TGTGCCAGCAGCTTAATCGGGTCGGAAGGCTATGGCTACACCTTC.

In this sample, this clone turned up a few times. The J gene is TRBJ1-2, the V gene TRBV19; weak D call: TRBD1 (6 bases). Trimming removed 3 bases from V and 4 bases from J, with 15 bases in between. CDR1 is LNHDA, CDR2 SQIVND, per germline (reference sequence). The CDR3 loop spans 15 amino acids. The CDR3 is CASSIRTGKVYGYTF. The CDR3 bases are TGTGCCAGTAGTATTAGAACAGGGAAGGTCTATGGCTACACCTTC.

V gene TRBV3-1 (or the pseudogene TRBV3-2) combines with J gene TRBJ1-1, with 7 bases lining up with TRBD1. This CDR3 comprises 14 residues. Germline loops: CDR1 LGHDT, CDR2 YNNKEL (reference sequence). Unmatched junction bases numbered 6, after V lost 6 bases and J lost 2 bases. The CDR3 protein is CASREQGFNTEAFF. The CDR3 DNA follows: TGTGCCAGCAGGGAACAGGGGTTTAACACTGAAGCTTTCTTT.

The chain carries TRBV4-2 and TRBJ1-6; D may be TRBD1 (6 bases). CDR3 length: 14 residues. V was clipped by 1 base and J by 10 bases, with 11 bases between them. Germline CDR1 reads LGHNA; CDR2 reads YNFKEQ. The CDR3 DNA reads TGTGCCAGCAGCCAAGTTTCGGACAGATCACCCCTCCACTTT. As protein: CASSQVSDRSPLHF.

The chain recombines TRBV14 with TRBJ1-3; no clear D gene. Between the trimmed V and J ends, which lost 4 bases and 0 bases, there was a span of 10 bases. The length of the CDR3 is 15 residues. Germline V gives CDR1 SGHDN, CDR2 FVKESK. The CDR3 DNA sequence: TGTGCCAGCAGCCCCCTCAGTTACTCTGGAAACACCATATATTTT. Translation gives CASSPLSYSGNTIYF.

Written as DNA, the CDR3 is TGTGCCAGTTCAAACCAAGAGACCCAGTACTTC. It encodes CASSNQETQYF. The genes are TRBV28 and TRBJ2-5, with no clear D. The CDR3 length is 11 residues. V was shortened by 9 bases and J by 0 bases, with 5 bases between the two germline ends. Germline V lookup: CDR1 MDHEN, CDR2 SYDVKM.

This clone was counted a few times. The rearrangement joins TRBV4-3 to TRBJ1-1; D is unresolved. Germline V lookup: CDR1 LGHNA, CDR2 YSLEER. V was clipped by 5 bases and J by 0 bases, with 16 bases between them. The CDR3 contains 16 residues. The CDR3 here is CASSGRRNSMNTEAFF. The CDR3 nucleotides read TGCGCCAGCAGCGGTCGGAGAAACTCCATGAACACTGAAGCTTTCTTT.

This clone was observed a single time. The chain joins TRBV2 to TRBJ1-2; D is perhaps TRBD1 (6 bases). V gave up 8 bases and J gave up 4 bases, with 11 bases separating them. The CDR3 covers 12 residues. Germline CDR1 and CDR2: SNHLY and FYNNEI. DNA of the CDR3: TGTGCCAGCTGGGACAACTTCTATGGCTACACCTTC. Translation gives CASWDNFYGYTF.